The source of this TCR beta chain is a study of CD8+ T cells in alopecia areata. The CDR3 has 15 amino acids. CDR1 SNHLY and CDR2 FYNNEI come from the germline V gene. Trimming removed 1 base from V and 2 bases from J; junction bases left unmatched: 4. RNA was isolated and reverse transcribed to cDNA, the sequencing template. Here immunoSEQ multiplex PCR was the method, and the copy in TCRdb shows in-frame clones only, minus some. Of 150,000 to 200,000 clones listed, about 60% are singletons. Sample: CD4+ T cells sorted from blood, taken at week 0. This chain joins TRBV2 and TRBJ1-2; 7 positions match TRBD1. The sequence came from a human donor with alopecia areata. The CDR3 nucleotides read TGTGCCAGCAGTGAAGTGGCAGGGGGGAACTATGGCTACACCTTC. Translation gives CASSEVAGGNYGYTF.